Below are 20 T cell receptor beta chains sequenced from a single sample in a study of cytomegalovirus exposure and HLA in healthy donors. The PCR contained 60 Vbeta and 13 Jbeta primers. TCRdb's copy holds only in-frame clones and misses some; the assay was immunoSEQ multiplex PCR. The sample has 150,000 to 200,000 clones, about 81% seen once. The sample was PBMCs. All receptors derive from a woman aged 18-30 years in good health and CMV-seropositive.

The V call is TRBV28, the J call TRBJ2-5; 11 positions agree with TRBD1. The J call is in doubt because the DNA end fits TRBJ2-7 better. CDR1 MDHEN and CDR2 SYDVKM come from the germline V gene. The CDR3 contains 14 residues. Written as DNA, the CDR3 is TGTGCCAGCAGACGATGGACAGGGGGCGCCGAGCAGTACTTC. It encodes CASRRWTGGAEQYF.

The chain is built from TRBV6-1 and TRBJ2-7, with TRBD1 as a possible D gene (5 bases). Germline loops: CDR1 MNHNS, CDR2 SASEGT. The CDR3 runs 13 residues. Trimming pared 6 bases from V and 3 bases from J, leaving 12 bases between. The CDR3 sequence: CASSPRGGYEQYF. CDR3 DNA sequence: TGTGCCAGCAGCCCTAGGGGCGGCTACGAGCAGTACTTC.

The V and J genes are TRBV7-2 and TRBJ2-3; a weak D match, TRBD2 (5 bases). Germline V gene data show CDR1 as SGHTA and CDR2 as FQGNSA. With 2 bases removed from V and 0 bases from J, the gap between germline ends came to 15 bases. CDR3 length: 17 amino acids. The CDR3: CASSLRGGQVSTDTQYF. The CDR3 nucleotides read TGTGCCAGCAGCTTACGTGGCGGGCAGGTTAGCACAGATACGCAGTATTTT.

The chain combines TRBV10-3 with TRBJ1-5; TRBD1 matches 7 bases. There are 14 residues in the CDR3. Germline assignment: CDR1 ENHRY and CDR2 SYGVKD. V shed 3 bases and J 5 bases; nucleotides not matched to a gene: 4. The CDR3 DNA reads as TGTGCCATCAGTGAACAGGGGATCGATCAGCCCCAGCATTTT. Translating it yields CAISEQGIDQPQHF.

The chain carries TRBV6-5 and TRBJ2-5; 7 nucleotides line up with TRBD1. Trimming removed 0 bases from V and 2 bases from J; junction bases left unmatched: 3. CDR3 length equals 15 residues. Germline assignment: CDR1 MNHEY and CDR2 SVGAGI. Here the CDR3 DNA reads TGTGCCAGCAGTTACTCCCCAGGGGGTCAAGAGACCCAGTACTTC. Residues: CASSYSPGGQETQYF.

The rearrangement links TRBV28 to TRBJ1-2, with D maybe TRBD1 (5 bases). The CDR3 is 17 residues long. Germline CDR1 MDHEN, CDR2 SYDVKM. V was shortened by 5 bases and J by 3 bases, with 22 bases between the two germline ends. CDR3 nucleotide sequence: TGTGCCAGCAGTGGGGGGGACCGGGACGCCGGGGACTATGGCTACACCTTC. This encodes CASSGGDRDAGDYGYTF.

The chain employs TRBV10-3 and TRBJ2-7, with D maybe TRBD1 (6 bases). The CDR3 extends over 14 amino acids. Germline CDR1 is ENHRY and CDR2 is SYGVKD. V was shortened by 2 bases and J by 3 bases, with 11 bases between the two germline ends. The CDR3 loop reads CAISETGFRYEQYF. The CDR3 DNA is TGTGCCATCAGTGAGACAGGGTTCCGCTACGAGCAGTACTTC.

In nucleotides, the CDR3 is TGCGCCAGCCCCCAGGGGGGCACCGGGGAGCTGTTTTTT. Its translation is CASPQGGTGELFF. The chain is built from TRBV23-1 and TRBJ2-2; a weak D match, TRBD1 (7 bases). TRBV23-1 is treated as an ORF (open reading frame) with a function not yet certain. This CDR3 spans 13 amino acids. Trimming shortened V by 8 bases and J by 4 bases, and 11 bases separated the two germline ends.

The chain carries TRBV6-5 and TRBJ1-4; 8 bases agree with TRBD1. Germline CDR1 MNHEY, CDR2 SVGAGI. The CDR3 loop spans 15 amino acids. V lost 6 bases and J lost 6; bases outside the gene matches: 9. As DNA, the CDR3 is TGTGCCAGCAGCCGGACAGGGCTTTACGATGAAAAACTGTTTTTT. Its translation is CASSRTGLYDEKLFF.

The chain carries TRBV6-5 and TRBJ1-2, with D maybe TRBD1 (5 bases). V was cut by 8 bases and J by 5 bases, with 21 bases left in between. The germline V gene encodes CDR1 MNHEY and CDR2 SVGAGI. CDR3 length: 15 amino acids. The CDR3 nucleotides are TGTGCCAGCCGACAGTCCGCCTCCTTTGGGTATGGCTACACCTTC. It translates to CASRQSASFGYGYTF.

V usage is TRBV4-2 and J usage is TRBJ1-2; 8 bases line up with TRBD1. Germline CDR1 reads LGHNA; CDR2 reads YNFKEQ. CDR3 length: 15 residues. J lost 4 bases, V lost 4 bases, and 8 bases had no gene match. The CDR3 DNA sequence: TGTGCCAGCAGCCCCAACATCGGACAGGGCTATGGCTACACCTTC. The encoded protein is CASSPNIGQGYGYTF.

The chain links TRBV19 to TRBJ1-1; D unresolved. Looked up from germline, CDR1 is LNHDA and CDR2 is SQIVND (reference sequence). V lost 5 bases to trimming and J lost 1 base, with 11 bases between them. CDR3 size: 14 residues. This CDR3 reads CASSVNGRNTEAFF. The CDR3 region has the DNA TGTGCCAGTAGTGTTAATGGCAGGAACACTGAAGCTTTCTTT. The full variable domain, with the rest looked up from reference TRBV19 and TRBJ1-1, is DGGITQSPKYLFRKEGQNVTLSCEQNLNHDAMYWYRQDPGQGLRLIYYSQIVNDFQKGDIAEGYSVSREKKESFPLTVTSAQKNPTAFYLCASSVNGRNTEAFFGQGTRLTVV.

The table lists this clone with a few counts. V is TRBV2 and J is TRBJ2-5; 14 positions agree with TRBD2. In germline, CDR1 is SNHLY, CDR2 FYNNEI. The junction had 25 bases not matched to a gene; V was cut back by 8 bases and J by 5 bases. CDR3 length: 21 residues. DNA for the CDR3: TGTGCCAGCGAGACTAGCGGGGGGGGCACTACCGGGCCCAGGATGGGGGAGACCCAGTACTTC. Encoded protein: CASETSGGGTTGPRMGETQYF.

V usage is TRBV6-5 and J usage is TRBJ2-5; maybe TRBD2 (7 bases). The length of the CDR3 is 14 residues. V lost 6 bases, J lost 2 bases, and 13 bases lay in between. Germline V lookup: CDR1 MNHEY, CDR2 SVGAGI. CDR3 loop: CASSLGGPQETQYF. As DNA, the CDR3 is TGTGCCAGCAGCCTCGGGGGGCCACAAGAGACCCAGTACTTC.

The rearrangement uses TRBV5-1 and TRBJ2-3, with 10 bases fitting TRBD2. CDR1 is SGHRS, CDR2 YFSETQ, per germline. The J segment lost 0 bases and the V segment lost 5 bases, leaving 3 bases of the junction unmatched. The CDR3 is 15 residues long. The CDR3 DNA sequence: TGCGCCAGCAGGGTTAGCGGGGGGAGCACAGATACGCAGTATTTT. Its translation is CASRVSGGSTDTQYF. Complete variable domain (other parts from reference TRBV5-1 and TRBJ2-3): KAGVTQTPRYLIKTRGQQVTLSCSPISGHRSVSWYQQTPGQGLQFLFEYFSETQRNKGNFPGRFSGRQFSNSRSEMNVSTLELGDSALYLCASRVSGGSTDTQYFGPGTRLTVL.

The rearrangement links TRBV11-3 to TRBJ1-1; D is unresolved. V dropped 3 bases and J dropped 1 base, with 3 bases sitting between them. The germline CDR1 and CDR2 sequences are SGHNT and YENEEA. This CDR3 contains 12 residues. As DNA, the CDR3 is TGTGCCAGCAGCTTGGCGAACACTGAAGCTTTCTTT. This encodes CASSLANTEAFF.

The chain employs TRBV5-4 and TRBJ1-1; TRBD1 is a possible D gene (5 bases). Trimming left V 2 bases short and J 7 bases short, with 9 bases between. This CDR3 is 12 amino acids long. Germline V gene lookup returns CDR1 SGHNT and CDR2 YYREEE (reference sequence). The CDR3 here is CASSFGGDEAFF. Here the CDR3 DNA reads TGTGCCAGCAGCTTTGGGGGGGATGAAGCTTTCTTT.

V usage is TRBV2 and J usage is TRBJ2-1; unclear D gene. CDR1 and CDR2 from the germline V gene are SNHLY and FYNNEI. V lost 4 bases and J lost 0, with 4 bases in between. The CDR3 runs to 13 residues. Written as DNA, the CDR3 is TGTGCCAGCAGTGGCAGCTCCTACAATGAGCAGTTCTTC. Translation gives CASSGSSYNEQFF.

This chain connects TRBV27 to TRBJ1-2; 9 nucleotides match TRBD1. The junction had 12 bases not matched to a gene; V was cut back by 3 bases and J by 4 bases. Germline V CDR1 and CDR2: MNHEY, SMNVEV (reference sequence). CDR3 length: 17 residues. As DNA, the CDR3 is TGTGCCAGCAGTTTTGGGACAGGGCCATTGGGGGTCTATGGCTACACCTTC. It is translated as CASSFGTGPLGVYGYTF.

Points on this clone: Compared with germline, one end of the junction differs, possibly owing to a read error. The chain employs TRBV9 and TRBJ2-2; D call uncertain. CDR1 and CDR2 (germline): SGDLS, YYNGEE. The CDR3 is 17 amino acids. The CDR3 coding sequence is TGTGCCAGCAGCTCCCCGCGCGGTGCAGCGAAAACCGGGGAGCTGTTTTTT. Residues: CASSSPRGAAKTGELFF.